This T cell receptor (beta chain) was identified during a study of Graves' ophthalmopathy and Graves' hyperthyroidism. Study information: Prior to any treatment, peripheral blood was collected at the time of initial diagnosis.

Scientists amplified the TCR beta CDR3 regions from RNA transcripts. First-round RT-PCR employed HTBI primers, with a second-round multiplex PCR after it. TCRdb reanalysed the multiplex PCR reads using MiXCR and keeps one entry per CDR3 protein. The sample consists of under 800,000 distinct CDR3 sequences, around a fifth of them appearing once. The V end lost 6 bases, the J end lost 7 bases, and 13 bases lay between the germline ends. Germline V gene sequence: CDR1 GTSNPN, CDR2 SVGIG (reference sequence). CDR3 length: 11 amino acids. Stable hyperthyroidism referred to disease that showed no ophthalmopathy within 18 months of follow-up. If patients had other autoimmune diseases, uncontrolled infections, pregnancy or lactation, they were excluded. This clonotype was seen a few times.

The sample taken for sequencing was peripheral blood. The clonotype comes from a woman under 30 with stable Graves' hyperthyroidism. Some clones in this sample may be carry-over from other donors' samples. V usage is TRBV30 and J usage is TRBJ2-7; D not resolved. The CDR3 region is CACTAGREQYF. CDR3 coding DNA: TGTGCCTGCACTGCCGGACGGGAGCAGTACTTC.